The rows below give T cell receptor beta chains drawn from one sample of a study of CD8 T cells in ankylosing spondylitis. TCRdb processed the 5' RACE reads anew with MiXCR; each CDR3 protein has one entry. Here the sample spans about 800,000 distinct CDR3 sequences, 12% being singletons. What was sequenced was blood, either unsorted or a sorted T cell fraction (not recorded which). Receptors originate from a male donor with ankylosing spondylitis. Each CDR3 is given without its conserved first and last residue. Fields, in order: CDR3 protein, D gene, clone size, J gene, V gene. D genes are given only for firm matches. The size of a clone is reported for some rows only, either as once, few or many, or as a class for expanded clones.

CDR3aa: SVGKLAQY
d_gene: NA
abundance: few
j_gene: TRBJ2-3
v_gene: TRBV20-1

CDR3aa: ASSVDPITDTQY
d_gene: NA
abundance: few
j_gene: TRBJ2-3
v_gene: TRBV9

CDR3aa: SASRTNKNIQY
d_gene: NA
abundance: NA
j_gene: TRBJ2-4
v_gene: TRBV20-1

CDR3aa: SASEPGETQY
d_gene: NA
abundance: NA
j_gene: TRBJ2-5
v_gene: TRBV20-1

CDR3aa: ASSAVGANYGYT
d_gene: NA
abundance: NA
j_gene: TRBJ1-2
v_gene: TRBV6-1

CDR3aa: ASSRRTDYYNSPLH
d_gene: NA
abundance: NA
j_gene: TRBJ1-6
v_gene: TRBV4-1

CDR3aa: SARDRTGYTEAF
d_gene: TRBD1
abundance: many
j_gene: TRBJ1-1
v_gene: TRBV20-1

CDR3aa: ASSSYTPGNEQF
d_gene: NA
abundance: NA
j_gene: TRBJ2-1
v_gene: TRBV7-2

CDR3aa: ASSQESPGELF
d_gene: NA
abundance: many
j_gene: TRBJ2-2
v_gene: TRBV3-1

CDR3aa: ASSLEGGRGTYGYT
d_gene: TRBD1
abundance: few
j_gene: TRBJ1-2
v_gene: TRBV7-2

CDR3aa: SARPREDTQY
d_gene: NA
abundance: few
j_gene: TRBJ2-3
v_gene: TRBV20-1

CDR3aa: SPLIGTGNTEAF
d_gene: NA
abundance: many
j_gene: TRBJ1-1
v_gene: TRBV20-1

CDR3aa: ASSIQGFIETQY
d_gene: NA
abundance: many
j_gene: TRBJ2-5
v_gene: TRBV12-3/TRBV12-4

CDR3aa: ASSQSTSHSEQF
d_gene: NA
abundance: few
j_gene: TRBJ2-1
v_gene: TRBV7-2

CDR3aa: SADAGGLGKNIQY
d_gene: TRBD2
abundance: few
j_gene: TRBJ2-4
v_gene: TRBV20-1

CDR3aa: ATSRDIISGLYNEQF
d_gene: NA
abundance: NA
j_gene: TRBJ2-1
v_gene: TRBV15

CDR3aa: AISATAHEQF
d_gene: NA
abundance: many
j_gene: TRBJ2-1
v_gene: TRBV10-3

CDR3aa: ASSPVNQEQF
d_gene: NA
abundance: many
j_gene: TRBJ2-1
v_gene: TRBV5-1

CDR3aa: ASSVVPFDNPIGGYT
d_gene: NA
abundance: many
j_gene: TRBJ1-2
v_gene: TRBV9

CDR3aa: ASSLGQASSYEQY
d_gene: NA
abundance: many
j_gene: TRBJ2-7
v_gene: TRBV7-8

CDR3aa: ASRMDRGLVAF
d_gene: TRBD1
abundance: many
j_gene: TRBJ1-1
v_gene: TRBV6-1

CDR3aa: ASSLTGEKLF
d_gene: NA
abundance: many
j_gene: TRBJ1-4
v_gene: TRBV5-1

CDR3aa: ASSFGRQGPMNTEAF
d_gene: NA
abundance: NA
j_gene: TRBJ1-1
v_gene: TRBV5-1

CDR3aa: SAPGQLGYYSYT
d_gene: NA
abundance: many
j_gene: TRBJ1-2
v_gene: TRBV20-1

CDR3aa: ASSWGPGNTIY
d_gene: NA
abundance: few
j_gene: TRBJ1-3
v_gene: TRBV7-7

CDR3aa: ASSLVGGGTQY
d_gene: NA
abundance: many
j_gene: TRBJ2-5
v_gene: TRBV12-3/TRBV12-4

CDR3aa: ASSLRGIFFGGYT
d_gene: NA
abundance: NA
j_gene: TRBJ1-2
v_gene: TRBV7-2

CDR3aa: ATSDLRLAGEDEQF
d_gene: TRBD2
abundance: few
j_gene: TRBJ2-1
v_gene: TRBV24-1

CDR3aa: ATGTGESYNEQF
d_gene: TRBD1
abundance: NA
j_gene: TRBJ2-1
v_gene: TRBV27

CDR3aa: SARFPRTGGVRWKTDTQY
d_gene: TRBD1
abundance: few
j_gene: TRBJ2-3
v_gene: TRBV20-1

CDR3aa: SAREPLSRAEAF
d_gene: NA
abundance: many
j_gene: TRBJ1-1
v_gene: TRBV20-1

CDR3aa: SARPAPGQAIFNEQY
d_gene: NA
abundance: NA
j_gene: TRBJ2-7
v_gene: TRBV20-1

CDR3aa: SARDSSGGYNEQF
d_gene: TRBD2
abundance: NA
j_gene: TRBJ2-1
v_gene: TRBV20-1

CDR3aa: SAERGTGQPQH
d_gene: NA
abundance: many
j_gene: TRBJ1-5
v_gene: TRBV20-1

CDR3aa: ASSLRGQGNTEAF
d_gene: TRBD1
abundance: many
j_gene: TRBJ1-1
v_gene: TRBV7-2

CDR3aa: ASSSWDRGVYGYT
d_gene: TRBD1
abundance: NA
j_gene: TRBJ1-2
v_gene: TRBV5-1

CDR3aa: ASREIS
d_gene: NA
abundance: few
j_gene: TRBJ2-5
v_gene: TRBV23-1

CDR3aa: AIRDNTEAF
d_gene: NA
abundance: few
j_gene: TRBJ1-1
v_gene: TRBV6-2/TRBV6-3

CDR3aa: ASSQKGQPQH
d_gene: NA
abundance: few
j_gene: TRBJ1-5
v_gene: TRBV6-5

CDR3aa: ATSRGKYNEQF
d_gene: NA
abundance: many
j_gene: TRBJ2-1
v_gene: TRBV15

CDR3aa: ASSAGDFQETQY
d_gene: NA
abundance: NA
j_gene: TRBJ2-5
v_gene: TRBV2

CDR3aa: ASSYRQEYNEQF
d_gene: NA
abundance: NA
j_gene: TRBJ2-1
v_gene: TRBV5-1

CDR3aa: SQVAGYDEQY
d_gene: NA
abundance: many
j_gene: TRBJ2-7
v_gene: TRBV20-1

CDR3aa: SVEGTRTSEQY
d_gene: NA
abundance: once
j_gene: TRBJ2-7
v_gene: TRBV29-1

CDR3aa: ASSPSDRDGLEY
d_gene: TRBD1
abundance: NA
j_gene: TRBJ2-7
v_gene: TRBV18

CDR3aa: ASSLAASGKRETQY
d_gene: TRBD2
abundance: few
j_gene: TRBJ2-5
v_gene: TRBV7-8

CDR3aa: ASSFDYDYNEQF
d_gene: NA
abundance: NA
j_gene: TRBJ2-1
v_gene: TRBV7-2

CDR3aa: ASSVEILNTGELF
d_gene: NA
abundance: NA
j_gene: TRBJ2-2
v_gene: TRBV5-1